This paragraph covers one T cell receptor beta chain sequence. Sequencing used immunoSEQ multiplex PCR; TCRdb keeps in-frame clones, though not all of them. This sample carries around 130,000 clones, roughly 88% of them seen once, and the ten largest clones take more than 2.5%. The germline V gene encodes CDR1 SEHNR and CDR2 FQNEAQ (reference sequence). The CDR3 contains 15 residues. J was trimmed by 4 bases and V by 5 bases; bases with no gene match: 11. These data come from a study of control samples from healthy donors and cancer patients. The sequence was collected from a man aged 45-60 years in good health. The J gene is TRBJ2-7, the V gene TRBV7-9, with 7 bases lining up with TRBD2. The sequencing input was blood. Here the CDR3 reads CASSPGLAGLYEQYF. CDR3 nucleotides: TGTGCCAGCAGCCCCGGGTTAGCGGGCCTATACGAGCAGTACTTC. Full variable domain (rest looked up from reference TRBV7-9 and TRBJ2-7): DTGVSQNPRHKITKRGQNVTFRCDPISEHNRLYWYRQTLGQGPEFLTYFQNEAQLEKSRLLSDRFSAERPKGSFSTLEIQRTEQGDSAMYLCASSPGLAGLYEQYFGPGTRLTVT.